The 5 T cell receptor beta chains reported below all come from one sample, sequenced in a study of cytomegalovirus exposure and HLA in healthy donors. PCR primers comprised 60 Vbeta and 13 Jbeta primers. Sequencing was performed with immunoSEQ multiplex PCR; in TCRdb, only in-frame clones are kept and a portion is missing. The sample includes 200,000 or so clones, approximately 80% of them seen just once. Sequenced material: PBMCs. Receptors originate from a girl aged 2 to 9 in good health and CMV-seronegative.

The genes are TRBV15 and TRBJ1-3, with D unresolved. Germline V lookup: CDR1 LNHNV, CDR2 YYDKDF (reference sequence). The V end was cut by 6 bases, the J end by 0 bases, with 9 bases between. The length of the CDR3 is 14 residues. CDR3 residues: CATSPGDSGNTIYF. The CDR3 bases are TGTGCCACCAGTCCAGGCGACTCTGGAAACACCATATATTTT.

J is TRBJ2-7 and V is TRBV5-6, with D maybe TRBD2 (6 bases). This CDR3 spans 18 amino acids. Per the germline V gene, CDR1 is SGHDT and CDR2 is YYEEEE. V was pared by 7 bases and J by 0 bases, with 26 bases between. CDR3 amino acids: CASLNRDSRRGDSYEQYF. CDR3 bases: TGTGCCAGCTTAAACCGGGACTCCAGACGAGGTGACTCCTACGAGCAGTACTTC.

CDR3 nucleotides: TGTGCCAGCTCACCAAAACAGTACACTAATGAAAAACTGTTTTTT. Translation: CASSPKQYTNEKLFF. This chain connects TRBV18 to TRBJ1-4; no firm D call. This CDR3 has 15 residues. In germline, CDR1 is KGHSH, CDR2 LQKENI. V was trimmed by 2 bases and J by 2 bases, leaving 9 bases between them.

CDR3 nucleotide sequence: TGCGCCAGCAGCCAAGGACAAGGCTACACTGAAGCTTTCTTT. As protein: CASSQGQGYTEAFF. The chain is built from TRBV4-1 and TRBJ1-1; the D is unclear. The germline V gene encodes CDR1 MGHRA and CDR2 YSYEKL. This CDR3 comprises 14 residues. V was clipped by 1 base and J by 3 bases, with 9 bases between them.

Only a few counts were recorded for this clone. V gene TRBV2 combines with J gene TRBJ2-3; D is perhaps TRBD2 (5 bases). V lost 8 bases to trimming and J lost 4 bases, with 10 bases between them. This CDR3 comprises 12 residues. Germline loops: CDR1 SNHLY, CDR2 FYNNEI. CDR3 DNA sequence: TGTGCCAGCCCTGAGGGCCCAGATACGCAGTATTTT. It translates to CASPEGPDTQYF.